This entry lists 27 T cell receptor beta chains sequenced from one sample in a study of healthy donors' naive CD4 and CD8 T cells. Each TCR library used around 500 ng of total RNA and a linear amplification protocol. TCRdb re-called the reads with MiXCR, one entry per CDR3 protein. Of about 180,000 distinct CDR3 sequences in the sample, about 76% are singletons; the top ten hold less than 2.5%. The specimen sequenced was naive CD4+ and CD8+ T cells sorted from blood, pooled from several donors. These receptors were taken from a pool of human donors in good health; the sample pools cells from several healthy donors.

This sequence joins TRBV10-3 and TRBJ2-1; maybe TRBD2 (5 bases). The CDR3 contains 12 residues. Germline CDR1 ENHRY, CDR2 SYGVKD. The V end lost 6 bases, the J end lost 8 bases, and 11 bases lay between the germline ends. CDR3 DNA: TGTGCCATCAGCCCCGGGGTCGATGAGCAGTTCTTC. Translated: CAISPGVDEQFF.

The genes are TRBV11-2 and TRBJ2-7; the D is unclear. The CDR3 is made up of 14 amino acids. V was clipped by 1 base and J by 6 bases, with 13 bases between them. CDR1 is SGHAT, CDR2 FQNNGV, per germline. The CDR3 spells CASSLGSYRIEQYF. CDR3 nucleotide sequence: TGTGCCAGCAGCTTAGGATCATACCGGATCGAGCAGTACTTC.

J is TRBJ2-3 and V is TRBV5-1; D is perhaps TRBD1 (6 bases). The V end lost 4 bases, the J end lost 2 bases, and 11 bases lay between the germline ends. The length of the CDR3 is 14 residues. Per the germline V gene, CDR1 is SGHRS and CDR2 is YFSETQ. The CDR3, as DNA: TGCGCCAGCAGCCCCGACAGGTCCACAGATACGCAGTATTTT. Translated, it gives CASSPDRSTDTQYF.

The chain is built from TRBV29-1 and TRBJ1-2; D unclear. Germline V lookup: CDR1 SQVTM, CDR2 ANQGSEA. The V and J ends lost 4 bases and 6 bases respectively, with 12 bases between them. The CDR3 totals 12 residues. The CDR3 coding sequence is TGCAGCGTTGCGCTGGGTTGGAATGGCTACACCTTC. This gives the protein CSVALGWNGYTF.

This chain connects TRBV7-2 to TRBJ2-3; TRBD2 might be the D (6 bases). Germline CDR1 is SGHTA and CDR2 is FQGNSA. There are 16 residues in the CDR3. V shed 3 bases and J shed 8 bases, with 21 bases lying between them. CDR3 DNA: TGTGCCAGCAGCTTCTCTGGGCGGGATAGCACTGGTACGCAGTATTTT. Residues: CASSFSGRDSTGTQYF.

This chain links TRBV6-6 with TRBJ1-2, with 7 bases that match TRBD1. The J segment lost 5 bases and the V segment lost 6 bases, leaving 6 bases of the junction unmatched. Germline V gene data show CDR1 as MNHNY and CDR2 as SVGAGI (reference sequence). The CDR3 runs 13 residues. CDR3 loop: CASRPGTAYGYTF. The CDR3 nucleotides are TGTGCCAGCAGACCCGGGACAGCATATGGCTACACCTTC.

V and J are TRBV6-5 and TRBJ2-1; 11 nucleotides match TRBD2. V lost 4 bases to trimming and J lost 5 bases; unmatched junction nucleotides: 7. In germline, CDR1 is MNHEY, CDR2 SVGAGI. This CDR3 spans 16 amino acids. CDR3 in DNA: TGTGCCAGCAGTTCCTTACTAGCGGGGGCCAACAATGAGCAGTTCTTC. This codes for CASSSLLAGANNEQFF.

The chain is built from TRBV29-1 and TRBJ2-5; 9 positions match TRBD2. After removal of 0 bases from V and 5 bases from J, the junction contained 7 bases not matched to a gene. CDR1 is SQVTM and CDR2 is ANQGSEA in the germline V gene. The CDR3 loop spans 15 amino acids. The chain's CDR3 is CSVEDRAGGLETQYF. In DNA form, the CDR3 reads TGCAGCGTTGAAGATCGAGCGGGAGGTCTGGAGACCCAGTACTTC.

The V call is TRBV12-3 or TRBV12-4, the J call TRBJ2-7, with 11 bases identical to TRBD1. Unmatched junction bases numbered 8, after V lost 6 bases and J lost 4 bases. This CDR3 has 15 residues. The CDR3 protein is CASSPEGTGGYEQYF. CDR3 DNA sequence: TGTGCCAGCAGCCCGGAAGGGACAGGGGGGTACGAGCAGTACTTC.

This chain joins TRBV6-5 and TRBJ1-3; no reliable D call. CDR1 and CDR2 from the germline V gene are MNHEY and SVGAGI. The CDR3 is 15 residues long. Trimming pared 7 bases from V and 1 base from J, leaving 14 bases between. The CDR3 DNA is TGTGCCAGCACCGGGTGGGGTACATCTGGAAACACCATATATTTT. Encoded protein: CASTGWGTSGNTIYF.

The chain is built from TRBV11-2 and TRBJ1-1; possibly TRBD1 for D (6 bases). The CDR3 is made up of 14 amino acids. Germline CDR1 reads SGHAT; CDR2 reads FQNNGV. Deletions cut 4 bases from V and 3 bases from J, with 12 bases between. The CDR3 DNA is TGTGCCAGCAGCTCCCGGGACACTGACACTGAAGCTTTCTTT. Amino acids: CASSSRDTDTEAFF.

This chain connects TRBV4-3 to TRBJ1-2; D uncertain. Germline assignment: CDR1 LGHNA and CDR2 YSLEER. V lost 0 bases and J 5 bases, leaving 13 bases between the germline ends. CDR3 length: 15 amino acids. CDR3 coding DNA: TGCGCCAGCAGCCAAGATTTCACTGTTCAATATGGCTACACCTTC. This gives the protein CASSQDFTVQYGYTF.

The chain recombines TRBV6-5 with TRBJ1-2, with 8 positions matching TRBD1. CDR1 and CDR2 from the germline V gene are MNHEY and SVGAGI. V lost 5 bases and J lost 2; bases outside the gene matches: 7. This CDR3 has 15 amino acids. The CDR3 bases are TGTGCCAGCAGTCCTCGGACAGGGTCAAACTATGGCTACACCTTC. Amino acid sequence: CASSPRTGSNYGYTF.

This clonotype occurred a few times. The chain uses TRBV2 and TRBJ2-7; 7 positions match TRBD1. From germline, CDR1 is SNHLY and CDR2 FYNNEI. V trimming: 7 bases; J trimming: 0 bases; junction bases outside the gene matches: 0. The CDR3 is made up of 12 amino acids. The CDR3 is CASNRGSYEQYF. Here the CDR3 DNA reads TGTGCCAGCAACAGGGGCTCCTACGAGCAGTACTTC.

This sequence joins TRBV29-1 and TRBJ2-5, with TRBD2 identical over 7 bases. V lost 6 bases, J lost 0 bases, and 4 bases stayed unmatched. Per the germline V gene, CDR1 is SQVTM and CDR2 is ANQGSEA. CDR3 size: 13 residues. The chain's CDR3 is CSVLAEYQETQYF. As DNA, the CDR3 is TGCAGCGTCCTAGCGGAATACCAAGAGACCCAGTACTTC. Full variable domain (outside the CDR3, taken from reference TRBV29-1 and TRBJ2-5): SAVISQKPSRDICQRGTSLTIQCQVDSQVTMMFWYRQQPGQSLTLIATANQGSEATYESGFVIDKFPISRPNLTFSTLTVSNMSPEDSSIYLCSVLAEYQETQYFGPGTRLLVL.

The chain combines TRBV27 with TRBJ1-3; unclear D gene. The CDR3 contains 16 residues. Looked up from germline, CDR1 is MNHEY and CDR2 is SMNVEV (reference sequence). Trimming removed 3 bases from V and 0 bases from J, with 12 bases in between. This chain's CDR3 is CASSFKRPSSGNTIYF. As DNA, the CDR3 is TGTGCCAGCAGTTTCAAAAGGCCCTCCTCTGGAAACACCATATATTTT.

The rearrangement uses TRBV15 and TRBJ1-1; no definite D call. This CDR3 is 15 amino acids long. V shed 1 base and J shed 3 bases, with 12 bases lying between them. Germline values: CDR1 LNHNV, CDR2 YYDKDF (reference sequence). The CDR3 loop reads CATSRGDAEDTEAFF. CDR3 nucleotides: TGTGCCACCAGCAGAGGGGATGCGGAGGACACTGAAGCTTTCTTT. Full variable domain (missing parts from reference TRBV15 and TRBJ1-1): DAMVIQNPRYQVTQFGKPVTLSCSQTLNHNVMYWYQQKSSQAPKLLFHYYDKDFNNEADTPDNFQSRRPNTSFCFLDIRSPGLGDTAMYLCATSRGDAEDTEAFFGQGTRLTVV.

The chain links TRBV29-1 to TRBJ2-7; no firm D call. Germline V gene data show CDR1 as SQVTM and CDR2 as ANQGSEA. V was shortened by 4 bases and J by 0 bases, with 7 bases between the two germline ends. CDR3 length equals 12 residues. Here the CDR3 reads CSVAGDSYEQYV. The CDR3 nucleotides are TGCAGCGTTGCTGGCGACTCCTACGAGCAGTACGTC.

V and J are TRBV19 and TRBJ2-7, with 12 bases matching TRBD2. The CDR3 totals 14 residues. From germline, CDR1 is LNHDA and CDR2 SQIVND (reference sequence). J lost 3 bases, V lost 4 bases, and 1 base had no gene match. DNA of the CDR3: TGTGCCAGTAGTAGACTAGCGGGAGACTACGAGCAGTACTTC. This codes for CASSRLAGDYEQYF.

This clonotype appeared once. Here the CDR3 reads CASRLPTAPNTEAFF. The CDR3 nucleotides read TGTGCCAGCAGACTTCCGACAGCTCCGAACACTGAAGCTTTCTTT. The rearrangement uses TRBV27 and TRBJ1-1, with D possibly TRBD1 on 5 matching bases. V gave up 6 bases and J gave up 1 base, with 15 bases separating them. CDR3 length equals 15 residues. CDR1 is MNHEY, CDR2 SMNVEV, per germline (reference sequence).

The chain is built from TRBV29-1 and TRBJ1-2; TRBD1 matches at 9 bases. CDR1 SQVTM and CDR2 ANQGSEA come from the germline V gene. The junction had 9 bases not matched to a gene; V was cut back by 4 bases and J by 6 bases. The CDR3 runs to 14 residues. The CDR3 is CSVVMWGQGDGYTF. The CDR3, as DNA: TGCAGCGTTGTCATGTGGGGACAGGGTGATGGCTACACCTTC.

V gene TRBV27 combines with J gene TRBJ2-3; the D is unclear. Trimming pared 1 base from V and 5 bases from J, leaving 7 bases between. This CDR3 spans 13 amino acids. Per germline, CDR1 MNHEY and CDR2 SMNVEV (reference sequence). The CDR3 protein is CASSLLWRDTQYF. The CDR3 bases are TGTGCCAGCAGTTTATTATGGAGAGATACGCAGTATTTT.

In nucleotides, the CDR3 is TGTGCCAGCAGTTACTCTTCCAGCGGGAGCTACGAGCAGTACTTC. Translation: CASSYSSSGSYEQYF. The chain carries TRBV6-5 and TRBJ2-7, with 8 bases lining up with TRBD2. V lost 0 bases, J lost 3 bases, and 4 bases stayed unmatched. The CDR3 has 15 residues. Germline values: CDR1 MNHEY, CDR2 SVGAGI.

V gene TRBV5-4 combines with J gene TRBJ2-1; 7 bases map to TRBD1. CDR1 SGHNT and CDR2 YYREEE come from the germline V gene (reference sequence). This CDR3 comprises 15 residues. Unmatched junction bases numbered 4, after V lost 3 bases and J lost 1 base. CDR3 amino acids: CASSSGTASYNEQFF. As DNA, the CDR3 is TGTGCCAGCAGCTCGGGGACAGCTTCCTACAATGAGCAGTTCTTC.

This chain connects TRBV6-6 to TRBJ2-4; D unclear. Deletions cut 0 bases from V and 5 bases from J, with 8 bases between. The length of the CDR3 is 14 residues. Germline assignment: CDR1 MNHNY and CDR2 SVGAGI (reference sequence). The CDR3 bases are TGTGCCAGCAGTTACTCGACGCCTGAAAACATTCAGTACTTC. Translated: CASSYSTPENIQYF.

In its sample, this clonotype was seen a few times. The V and J genes are TRBV19 and TRBJ2-2; no definite D call. The V and J ends lost 6 bases and 0 bases respectively, with 8 bases between them. The CDR3 is 14 residues long. Germline V CDR1 and CDR2: LNHDA, SQIVND (reference sequence). The CDR3 loop is CASRVAANTGELFF. In DNA, the CDR3 is TGTGCCAGTAGGGTAGCCGCGAACACCGGGGAGCTGTTTTTT.

V is TRBV6-1 and J is TRBJ2-7; D is ambiguous. CDR3 length: 13 residues. Germline lookup yields CDR1 MNHNS and CDR2 SASEGT. V lost 8 bases and J 0 bases, leaving 11 bases between the germline ends. The CDR3: CASGITASYEQYF. The CDR3 nucleotides are TGTGCCAGCGGAATTACTGCCTCCTACGAGCAGTACTTC.